This TCR beta chain was recorded in a study of T cell repertoires in cytomegalovirus infection. Regarding the study as a whole: CMV-specific TCR beta clonotypes restricted by HLA-C dominated the ex vivo response.

Germline V gives CDR1 MNHEY, CDR2 SVGAGI. The CDR3 runs to 12 residues. V dropped 10 bases and J dropped 2 bases, with 12 bases sitting between them. TCRdb passed the reads through MiXCR, listing each CDR3 protein once. The sample lists fewer than 850,000 distinct CDR3 sequences, 25% to 30% occurring once. As concerns this clonotype: Antigen unknown.

The sequencing here drew on cultured CD8+ T cells from PBMCs, taken from culture after CMV antigen stimulation. This chain links TRBV6-5 with TRBJ2-7, with D maybe TRBD1 (6 bases). This receptor was identified in a human donor in good health (CMV status not recorded). Some clones in this sample may be carry-over from other donors' samples. The CDR3 DNA is TGTGCCACTTCTCCAGGGGCCTACGAGCAGTACTTC. Translation: CATSPGAYEQYF.